Sequencing of this T cell receptor (beta chain) was carried out in a study of T cells after yellow fever vaccination. General observations from the study: Most clones from primary vaccination were detected again post-booster (96% CD4, about 88% CD8). Only a small proportion of the clonotypes turned up in both the CD4 and the CD8 compartments, likely arising from convergent recombination.

Researchers made TCR cDNA using 5'RACE template switching, and this step added a universal primer site and UMIs. TCRdb reprocessed the 5' RACE reads with MiXCR, giving one entry per CDR3 protein. The sample yields roughly 70,000 distinct CDR3 sequences, 7.5% to 9% seen once. Concerning this clonotype itself: Its antigen is unidentified.

This clonotype originated in a man aged 25 to 40 who received the YFV17D yellow fever vaccine. The input for sequencing was CD8+ T cells sorted from PBMCs, taken on the day of the yellow fever booster vaccination.

The CDR3 DNA is TGTGCCAGCAGCTTAGGAGCCCCGGTTTCACCCCTCCACTTT. Its protein product is CASSLGAPVSPLHF. The chain carries TRBV7-9 and TRBJ1-6; D uncertain. The V gene's germline CDR1 is SEHNR and CDR2 FQNEAQ (reference sequence). The length of the CDR3 is 14 residues. V lost 1 base to trimming and J lost 9 bases, with 10 bases between them. Drawing the rest from reference TRBV7-9 and TRBJ1-6, the complete variable domain is DTGVSQNPRHKITKRGQNVTFRCDPISEHNRLYWYRQTLGQGPEFLTYFQNEAQLEKSRLLSDRFSAERPKGSFSTLEIQRTEQGDSAMYLCASSLGAPVSPLHFGNGTRLTVT.